A single sample is the source of the 7 T cell receptor beta chains below, sequenced in a study of blood T cells in healthy people across ages. The second PCR ran roughly 7 to 12 cycles with a sample-barcoded 5' primer and J-beta primers. TCRdb reanalysed the 5' RACE reads using MiXCR and keeps one entry per CDR3 protein. The sample has around 1,000,000 distinct CDR3 sequences, more than 30% seen once. Sequenced material: blood. Receptors were obtained from a man aged 18 to 29 in good health.

The chain has TRBV20-1 and TRBJ1-6; a possible D gene is TRBD1 (5 bases). V lost 0 bases to trimming and J lost 7 bases, with 13 bases between them. This CDR3 has 15 amino acids. Germline-derived CDR1 and CDR2 are DFQATT and SNEGSKA (reference sequence). This CDR3 reads CSAREGPTGNSPLHF. The CDR3 DNA follows: TGCAGTGCTAGAGAGGGACCGACGGGAAATTCACCCCTCCACTTT.

The rearrangement links TRBV3-1 to TRBJ1-2; weak D call: TRBD1 (6 bases). Germline CDR1 LGHDT, CDR2 YNNKEL (reference sequence). V was cut by 0 bases and J by 0 bases, with 8 bases left in between. The CDR3 is 15 amino acids. The CDR3 protein is CASSQEGGANYGYTF. CDR3 nucleotides: TGTGCCAGCAGCCAAGAAGGGGGAGCTAACTATGGCTACACCTTC.

The sample holds a few counts of this clonotype. The J gene is TRBJ2-1, the V gene TRBV2; D is perhaps TRBD2 (6 bases). Trimming took 8 bases from V and 0 from J, leaving 11 bases between them. Germline CDR1 and CDR2: SNHLY and FYNNEI. The CDR3 is 14 amino acids. The CDR3 DNA follows: TGTGCCAGCGTCCAGCGGGCCTCCTACAATGAGCAGTTCTTC. It yields the protein CASVQRASYNEQFF.

Worth noting for this clonotype: Sequence at one end of the junction differs from germline and may be a read error. The chain recombines TRBV28 with TRBJ2-3; TRBD2 might be the D (6 bases). Germline lookup yields CDR1 MDHEN and CDR2 SYDVKM. The CDR3 extends over 15 amino acids. The CDR3 here is CASSLGLGYTDAQYF. The CDR3 nucleotides read TGTGCCAGCAGTTTGGGACTGGGATACACAGATGCGCAGTATTTT.

This chain links TRBV10-3 with TRBJ2-5; no definite D call. The CDR3 spans 13 residues. The V end was cut by 8 bases, the J end by 5 bases, with 15 bases between. Germline V gene sequence: CDR1 ENHRY, CDR2 SYGVKD. CDR3 DNA sequence: TGTGCCATCCATGCCGGCATCGGGGAGACCCAGTACTTC. It is translated as CAIHAGIGETQYF.

The J gene is TRBJ2-4, the V gene TRBV7-2; 7 bases align to TRBD1. Germline V gives CDR1 SGHTA, CDR2 FQGNSA. The length of the CDR3 is 15 residues. Trimming at V came to 0 bases and at J to 7 bases, leaving 6 bases not matched to a gene. The CDR3 reads CASSLAITGANIQYF. The CDR3 coding sequence is TGTGCCAGCAGCTTAGCAATAACAGGGGCCAACATTCAGTACTTC.

CDR3 residues: CASTLSSAGSGTSGELFF. The CDR3 DNA is TGTGCCAGCACCCTTTCATCCGCGGGTAGCGGGACGTCCGGGGAGCTGTTTTTT. The chain uses TRBV28 and TRBJ2-2; 8 bases align to TRBD2. The V segment lost 7 bases and the J segment 6 bases; nucleotides outside the gene matches: 19. CDR1 and CDR2 (germline): MDHEN, SYDVKM. The length of the CDR3 is 18 residues.